This TCR beta chain is drawn from a study of blood T cells in healthy people across ages. Whole-study findings and limits: Researchers report that TCR beta diversity correlated strongly with naive T cell percentage. Both higher diversity and more naive CD4+ cells marked long-lived donors when set against aged donors.

This clonotype was seen only a few times. Antigen: not known. The CDR3 extends over 14 amino acids. Germline V CDR1 and CDR2: MNHEY, SMNVEV (reference sequence). The V end was cut by 2 bases, the J end by 4 bases, with 10 bases between. The study drew donors from healthy Caucasian individuals in Russia aged about 6 to 90. PBMCs numbering at least 6 million were isolated per sample. It was with a sample-barcoded 5' primer and a J-beta primer mix that a second PCR of about 6 to 12 cycles was run. Each CDR3 protein is one row after TCRdb ran MiXCR on the 5' RACE reads. The sample includes 980,000 or so distinct CDR3 sequences, roughly 50% of them seen just once.

The receptor was isolated from a man aged 30-40 years in good health. This chain uses TRBV27 with TRBJ2-3; D is possibly TRBD1 or TRBD2 (5 bases each). The sequencing sample was made of blood. In DNA, the CDR3 is TGTGCCAGCAGTTTAGGGATGGGGGCAGATACGCAGTATTTT. This encodes CASSLGMGADTQYF.